This T cell receptor (beta chain) was captured in a study of cytomegalovirus exposure and HLA in healthy donors. Regarding the study as a whole: For cytomegalovirus status, the classifier reportedly gave diagnoses with high specificity and sensitivity.

Each donor was healthy, and each was a bone marrow donor. The CDR3 runs 14 residues. The germline gives CDR1 SGHVS, CDR2 FQNEAQ. V gave up 4 bases and J gave up 3 bases, with 13 bases separating them. Note on this clone: Its antigen remains unidentified.

It was with 60 Vbeta and 13 Jbeta primers that the PCR ran. Clones were read by immunoSEQ multiplex PCR, and TCRdb kept only the in-frame ones, dropping some. Its clone listing holds around 40,000 clones. This sequence joins TRBV7-8 and TRBJ2-7, with D tentatively TRBD1 (6 bases). The sequence was obtained from a man between 40 and 49 years old in good health and CMV-seropositive. The specimen sequenced was PBMCs. The CDR3: CASSSGTRDYEQYF. CDR3 in DNA: TGTGCCAGCAGCTCCGGGACAAGGGACTACGAGCAGTACTTC.